This T cell receptor beta chain was identified during a study of identical twins. Findings and limits, study-wide: Zero-insertion findings could be partly confounded by invariant cells (MAIT and iNKT cells). Conclusions were based on cross-sectional statistical analysis, without following the same donors.

This clonotype was picked up many times. Its target is unknown. V was pared by 4 bases and J by 5 bases, with 10 bases of the junction left unmatched. The CDR3 runs 16 residues. The germline V gene has CDR1 SQVTM and CDR2 ANQGSEA. TCRdb independently ran MiXCR on the 5' RACE reads; one entry per CDR3 protein. The table has 200,000 to 300,000 distinct CDR3 sequences, about 7% seen once. The sample was also linked to a second study, of yellow fever vaccine responses in identical twins.

The rearrangement joins TRBV29-1 to TRBJ2-1; 11 bases align to TRBD2. This receptor was obtained from a woman aged 18-29 years in good health. The sample was memory (CD45RO+) T cells sorted from blood. In nucleotides, the CDR3 is TGCAGCGTTGGTGGTAGCGGGAGGGCCAGGGACAATGAGCAGTTCTTC. It translates to CSVGGSGRARDNEQFF.